This record concerns one T cell receptor (beta chain) sequence. Its antigen is unknown. A universal primer site was added by template switching, and unique molecular identifiers were carried by the cDNA. TCRdb re-called the 5' RACE reads with MiXCR, one entry per CDR3 protein. The table has approximately 500,000 distinct CDR3 sequences, about 16% seen once; the top ten hold roughly 0.44%. The entry originates in a study of identical twins. Study conclusions and caveats: Not following the same donors, the study drew its conclusions from cross-sectional statistical analysis. Models underpredicted monozygotic twin sharing of out-of-frame TCR alpha.

Germline V lookup: CDR1 SGHRS, CDR2 YFSETQ. This CDR3 has 14 residues. The V gene lost 0 bases and the J gene lost 2 bases, with 8 bases spanning the gap. The same data also went into a second study, on yellow fever vaccine responses in identical twins.

V is TRBV5-1 and J is TRBJ2-5; TRBD1 is a possible D gene (6 bases). The source material was CD4+ T cells sorted from blood. The receptor was derived from a woman aged 18-29 years in good health. The CDR3 DNA follows: TGCGCCAGCAGCTTGGTGGACAGTCAAGAGACCCAGTACTTC. As protein: CASSLVDSQETQYF.